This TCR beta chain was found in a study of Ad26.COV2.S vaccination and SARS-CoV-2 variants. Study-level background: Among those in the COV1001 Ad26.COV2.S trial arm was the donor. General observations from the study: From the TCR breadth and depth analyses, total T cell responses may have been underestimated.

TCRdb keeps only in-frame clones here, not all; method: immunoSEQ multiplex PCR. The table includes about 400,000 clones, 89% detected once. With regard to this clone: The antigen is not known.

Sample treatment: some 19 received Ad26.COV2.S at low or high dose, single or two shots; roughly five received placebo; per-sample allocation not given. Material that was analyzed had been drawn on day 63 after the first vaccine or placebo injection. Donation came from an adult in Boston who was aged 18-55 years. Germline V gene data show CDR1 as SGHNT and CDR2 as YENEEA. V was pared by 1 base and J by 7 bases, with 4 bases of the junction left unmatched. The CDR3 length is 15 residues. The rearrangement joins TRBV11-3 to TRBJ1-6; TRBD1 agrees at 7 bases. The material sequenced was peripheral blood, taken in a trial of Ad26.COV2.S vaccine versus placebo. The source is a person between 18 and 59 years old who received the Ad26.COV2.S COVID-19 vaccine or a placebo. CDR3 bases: TGTGCCAGCAGCTTAGGGGACAGAATCAATTCACCCCTCCACTTT. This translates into CASSLGDRINSPLHF.